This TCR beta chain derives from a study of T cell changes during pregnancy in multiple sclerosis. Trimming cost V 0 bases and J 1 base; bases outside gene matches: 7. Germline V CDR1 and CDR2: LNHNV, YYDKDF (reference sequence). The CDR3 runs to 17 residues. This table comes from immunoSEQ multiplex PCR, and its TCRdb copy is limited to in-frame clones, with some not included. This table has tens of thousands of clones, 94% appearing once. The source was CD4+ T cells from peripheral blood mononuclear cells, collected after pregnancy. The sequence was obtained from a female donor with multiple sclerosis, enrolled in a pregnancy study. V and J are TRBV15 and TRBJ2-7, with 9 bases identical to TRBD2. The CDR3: CATSRDGLAGRSYEQYF. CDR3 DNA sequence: TGTGCCACCAGCAGAGATGGCCTAGCGGGGCGTTCCTACGAGCAGTACTTC.